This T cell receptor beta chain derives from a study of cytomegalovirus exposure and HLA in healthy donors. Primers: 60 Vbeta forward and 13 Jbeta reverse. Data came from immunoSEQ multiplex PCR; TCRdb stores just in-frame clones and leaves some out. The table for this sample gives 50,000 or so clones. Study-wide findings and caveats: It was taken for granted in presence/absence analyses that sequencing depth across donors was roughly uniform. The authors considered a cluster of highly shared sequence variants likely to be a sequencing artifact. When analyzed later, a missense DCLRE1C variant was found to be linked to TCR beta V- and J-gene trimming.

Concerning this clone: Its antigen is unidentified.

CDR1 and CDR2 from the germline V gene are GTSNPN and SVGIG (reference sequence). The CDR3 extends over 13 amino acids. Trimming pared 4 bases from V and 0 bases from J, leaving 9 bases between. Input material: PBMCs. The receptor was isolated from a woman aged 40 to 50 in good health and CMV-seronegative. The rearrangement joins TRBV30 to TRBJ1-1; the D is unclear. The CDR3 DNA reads TGTGCCTGGACCCCAGTACTGAACACTGAAGCTTTCTTT. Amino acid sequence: CAWTPVLNTEAFF.